This T cell receptor beta chain appears in the sequencing data of a study of OX40 agonist ivuxolimab in advanced cancers. A word on this clone: Its antigen is still unknown.

The repertoire was sequenced with immunoSEQ multiplex PCR; TCRdb's copy has only in-frame clones and lacks some. The sample shows 55,000 to 80,000 clones, around 81% of them seen only once. Overall study findings and caveats: Among T cells, CD8+ cells averaged more expanded clones than CD4+ cells.

The CDR3 totals 12 residues. CDR1 MNHNY and CDR2 SVGAGI come from the germline V gene (reference sequence). The V end was cut by 3 bases, the J end by 6 bases, with 8 bases between. The chain combines TRBV6-6 with TRBJ1-2; D is undetermined. The sample consisted of CD4+ or CD8+ T cells sorted from blood, taken in a trial of the OX40 agonist ivuxolimab. The clonotype comes from an adult with an advanced solid tumor such as melanoma, head and neck, liver or kidney cancer. CDR3 bases: TGTGCCAGCAGTTATCCCAACAATGGCTACACCTTC. This encodes CASSYPNNGYTF.